This is a list of T cell receptor beta chains from one sample in a study of beta chain features in type 1 diabetes. Sequenced by immunoSEQ multiplex PCR; TCRdb stores in-frame clones only, minus some. The sample shows under 900,000 clones, around a sixth of them seen only once. Sample: naive CD4+ T cells from blood. The receptors come from a woman in her late teens or twenties in good health. The CDR3 runs from the conserved cysteine through the conserved F or W. The D gene is left open where the match is weak. Rows may omit the clone size; those that give it use once, few, many or a size class.

size	V	D	J	DNA	CDR3
few	TRBV28	TRBD1	TRBJ2-7	TGTGCCAGCAGCAACCCTCGCCGACAGGGTAATGCCCACGAGCAGTACTTC	CASSNPRRQGNAHEQYF
few	TRBV7-8	.	TRBJ2-3	TGTGCCAGCAGAGGCGGCAGTACACTGGATACGCAGTATTTT	CASRGGSTLDTQYF
few	TRBV19	.	TRBJ2-5	TGTGCCAGTAGTAGAGTCACGAGAGGGGAGACCCAGTACTTC	CASSRVTRGETQYF
few	TRBV7-9	TRBD1	TRBJ2-6	TGTGCCAGCAGCCCAGGACAGGGGATGACCTCTGGGGCCAACGTCCTGACTTTC	CASSPGQGMTSGANVLTF
.	TRBV18	.	TRBJ2-7	TGTGCCAGCTCACGAGACAGGCAAAGTCCCTACGAGCAGTACTTC	CASSRDRQSPYEQYF
.	TRBV19	.	TRBJ2-7	TGTGCCAGTAGTTCTAGTGGGGCGCCGTCCGAGCAGTACTTC	CASSSSGAPSEQYF
.	TRBV6-6	.	TRBJ2-3	TGTGCCAGCAGTTATGGCGGGATGGCCACAGATACGCAGTATTTT	CASSYGGMATDTQYF
few	TRBV4-2	TRBD2	TRBJ2-1	TGTGCCAGCAGCCAAGATTTACTAGCGGGAGTGCGCAATGAGCAGTTCTTC	CASSQDLLAGVRNEQFF
few	TRBV29-1	.	TRBJ2-5	TGCAGCGTTGCCAACCTTCAGGGTTTTCGCGAGACCCAGTACTTC	CSVANLQGFRETQYF
few	TRBV7-2	.	TRBJ2-7	TGTGCCAGCAGCTTAGTTGGCCTAGCTTACGAGCAGTACTTC	CASSLVGLAYEQYF
few	TRBV7-2	TRBD2	TRBJ2-1	TGTGCCAGCAGCGGGCGGATTGGACTAGCGGGGTGGGGTGAGCAGTTCTTC	CASSGRIGLAGWGEQFF
.	TRBV7-2	.	TRBJ2-5	TGTGCCAGCAGCTTACTAGGCGGTTCAGCGACCCAGTACTTC	CASSLLGGSATQYF
few	TRBV12-5	.	TRBJ2-2	TGTGCTAGTGCCCTGCCGGGGGGCCGGAACACCGGGGAGCTGTTTTTT	CASALPGGRNTGELFF
few	TRBV7-9	.	TRBJ2-7	TGTGCCAGCAGCCTTGAATACGAGCAGTACTTC	CASSLEYEQYF
.	TRBV14	TRBD2	TRBJ2-7	TGTGCCAGCAGCCAAGATCCGGGACTAGCGGCCTACGAGCAGTACTTC	CASSQDPGLAAYEQYF
.	TRBV9	TRBD2	TRBJ2-1	TGTGCCAGCAGCGCTAGCGGGAGTAATTACCATGAGCAGTTCTTC	CASSASGSNYHEQFF
.	TRBV28	.	TRBJ2-4	TGTGCCAGCAGCCAGGGAGGCCTAGCGTCCAAAAACATTCAGTACTTC	CASSQGGLASKNIQYF
.	TRBV19	TRBD2	TRBJ2-7	TGTGCCAGTAGCCTAACTAGCGGGAGGCCCTACGAGCAGTACTTC	CASSLTSGRPYEQYF
few	TRBV7-2	.	TRBJ2-1	TGTGCCAGCAGCTTAGTCGACGGCAATGAGCAGTTCTTC	CASSLVDGNEQFF
few	TRBV6-1	TRBD1	TRBJ2-7	TGTGCCAGCAGTGACTTGGGGACAGGGTTATCCTACGAGCAGTACTTC	CASSDLGTGLSYEQYF
many	TRBV13	.	TRBJ2-6	TGTGCCAGCAGCTACCGCATTAGGGCTGGGGCCAACGTCCTGACTTTC	CASSYRIRAGANVLTF
.	TRBV4-2	TRBD1	TRBJ2-7	TGTGCCAGCAGCCAAGATAGTTCGACAGGGGTTTTTCTCGAGCAGTACTTC	CASSQDSSTGVFLEQYF
.	TRBV9	.	TRBJ1-1	TGTGCCAGCTCACTCTCCGGGACGGTGAACACTGAAGCTTTCTTT	CASSLSGTVNTEAFF
.	TRBV18	.	TRBJ1-2	TGTGCCAGCTCACTTAAGGCAGAGCCCTATGGCTACACCTTC	CASSLKAEPYGYTF
.	TRBV7-2	.	TRBJ2-2	TGTGCCAGCAGCTTAGCTCCAGCCGCGAACACCGGGGAGCTGTTTTTT	CASSLAPAANTGELFF
.	TRBV5-4	TRBD2	TRBJ2-1	TGTGCCAGCAGCTTGGGGGGTAGCGGGATGGATGAGCAGTTCTTC	CASSLGGSGMDEQFF
.	TRBV10-2	TRBD2	TRBJ2-5	TGCGCCAGCAGTGTTGTGACTAGCGGGAGGGGCCAAGAGACCCAGTACTTC	CASSVVTSGRGQETQYF
few	TRBV6-6	TRBD1	TRBJ2-7	TGTGCCAGCAGTTCTCCGGGACAGGCGACCTACGAGCAGTACTTC	CASSSPGQATYEQYF
few	TRBV9	.	TRBJ2-7	TGTGCCAGCAGCCCGCAAACAGGTTCCTACGAGCAGTACTTC	CASSPQTGSYEQYF
.	TRBV7-3	TRBD2	TRBJ2-7	TGTGCCAGCAGTCCTAGCGGGAATAACTACGAGCAGTACTTC	CASSPSGNNYEQYF
.	TRBV7-8	TRBD2	TRBJ2-1	TGTGCCAGCAGCTCCGGACTAGCGGCAACTGAGCAGTTCTTC	CASSSGLAATEQFF
.	TRBV6-6	TRBD1	TRBJ2-5	TGTGCCAGCAGTCGGCCCGGGACAGGGGGCCAAGAGACCCAGTACTTC	CASSRPGTGGQETQYF
few	TRBV6-5	TRBD1	TRBJ1-2	TGTGCCAGCAGTTACGGACAGGAAAACTATGGCTACACCTTC	CASSYGQENYGYTF
.	TRBV19	.	TRBJ1-2	TGTGCCAGTAGTCTTGCTGGGTTGAACTATGGCTACACCTTC	CASSLAGLNYGYTF
few	TRBV13	TRBD2	TRBJ2-5	TGTGCCAGCAGCTTCAAACGGACTAGCGGCTATCAAGAGACCCAGTACTTC	CASSFKRTSGYQETQYF
.	TRBV4-3	.	TRBJ2-7	TGCGCCAGCAGCCAAGACGGGCGGACGGAGCAGTACTTC	CASSQDGRTEQYF
.	TRBV6-6	TRBD2	TRBJ2-3	TGTGCCAGCAGTACGGGGACTAGCGGTACAGATACGCAGTATTTT	CASSTGTSGTDTQYF
few	TRBV7-2	TRBD1	TRBJ2-5	TGTGCCAGCAGCTTAGGCCTGGACAGGTCCCTCCAAGAGACCCAGTACTTC	CASSLGLDRSLQETQYF
few	TRBV7-9	TRBD1	TRBJ1-4	TGTGCCAGCAGGGGAGGACAGGGAGATGAAAAACTGTTTTTT	CASRGGQGDEKLFF
few	TRBV11-2	.	TRBJ2-1	TGTGCCAGCAGCTCCGGGGGTTCGGGGTCCTCCTACAATGAGCAGTTCTTC	CASSSGGSGSSYNEQFF
few	TRBV15	.	TRBJ1-4	TGTGCCACCAGCAGAGTTCCGACAGCAACTAATGAAAAACTGTTTTTT	CATSRVPTATNEKLFF
.	TRBV28	.	TRBJ2-7	TGTGCCAGCGGGACCAGGGTCGGCTACGAGCAGTACTTC	CASGTRVGYEQYF
.	TRBV7-9	.	TRBJ2-7	TGTGCCAGCAGCCTAGCCCACGAGCAGTACTTC	CASSLAHEQYF
.	TRBV20-1	.	TRBJ1-1	TGCAGTGCTGGACGGAACACTGAAGCTTTCTTT	CSAGRNTEAFF
few	TRBV19	.	TRBJ1-2	TGTGCCAGTAGCAAGGACATCAACTATGGCTACACCTTC	CASSKDINYGYTF
few	TRBV6-5	.	TRBJ2-7	TGTGCCAGCAGTTACTCAGGCAGGGACCAGTACTTC	CASSYSGRDQYF
.	TRBV7-2	.	TRBJ2-7	TGTGCCAGCAGCTTGGGACCCGCCGACGAGCAGTACTTC	CASSLGPADEQYF
.	TRBV13	TRBD1	TRBJ1-1	TGTGCCAGCAGACCCCTCGCCGGGACAGTGAACACTGAAGCTTTCTTT	CASRPLAGTVNTEAFF
few	TRBV6-5	.	TRBJ2-7	TGTGCCAGCAGTTACCTCGCCAGACAGAGGACCTACGAGCAGTACTTC	CASSYLARQRTYEQYF